Below, 31 T cell receptor beta chains from the same sample are listed, as sequenced in a study of memory CD4+ T cells and cytomegalovirus serostatus. Single viable CD3+CD4+CD8-CD45RO+ cells were sorted as the memory CD4+ T cells. Clones were read by immunoSEQ multiplex PCR, and TCRdb kept only the in-frame ones, dropping some. Of tens of thousands of clones listed, about 80% are singletons. The sequenced sample consisted of memory CD4+ T cells from blood. Receptor source: an adult in good health and CMV-seropositive.

The genes are TRBV2 and TRBJ1-2; D gene uncertain. The CDR3 spans 15 residues. Germline values: CDR1 SNHLY, CDR2 FYNNEI. The V gene lost 0 bases and the J gene lost 6 bases, with 14 bases spanning the gap. In DNA, the CDR3 is TGTGCCAGCAGTGAAGCGTTTAAAAGGGCGGATGGCTACACCTTC. Its protein is CASSEAFKRADGYTF.

The chain links TRBV28 to TRBJ2-1, with 11 bases that match TRBD1. Germline V gene lookup returns CDR1 MDHEN and CDR2 SYDVKM. Losses at the gene ends were 7 bases for V and 15 bases for J; bases not matched to a gene: 8. This CDR3 contains 12 residues. The CDR3 region is CASITGQGGRFF. In nucleotides, the CDR3 is TGTGCCAGCATAACGGGACAGGGGGGCCGGTTCTTC.

The chain links TRBV9 to TRBJ2-3; D may correspond to TRBD1 or TRBD2 (6 bases each). Trimming removed 1 base at V and 5 bases at J, with 11 bases between. The length of the CDR3 is 14 residues. The V gene's germline CDR1 is SGDLS and CDR2 YYNGEE. CDR3 residues: CASSVTGAGDTQYF. CDR3 DNA: TGTGCCAGCAGCGTAACGGGGGCGGGAGATACGCAGTATTTT.

This chain joins TRBV15 and TRBJ1-1; D ambiguous. Trimming took 3 bases from V and 0 from J, leaving 5 bases between them. The germline gives CDR1 LNHNV, CDR2 YYDKDF (reference sequence). CDR3 length: 13 amino acids. The CDR3 region has the DNA TGTGCCACCAGCAGGGGGATGAACACTGAAGCTTTCTTT. Its translation is CATSRGMNTEAFF.

The rearrangement uses TRBV28 and TRBJ2-4; D is ambiguous. Germline V gene data show CDR1 as MDHEN and CDR2 as SYDVKM. This CDR3 has 11 residues. V lost 5 bases and J lost 7, with 6 bases in between. This chain's CDR3 is CASSHVNIQYF. CDR3 DNA sequence: TGTGCCAGCAGTCATGTGAACATTCAGTACTTC.

This clone was found a few times. In DNA form, the CDR3 reads TGTGCCAGCAGTCCCGCGGTGGTGAACACTGAAGCTTTCTTT. Its protein is CASSPAVVNTEAFF. The V gene is TRBV7-9, the J gene TRBJ1-1; D is unresolved. The CDR3 runs to 14 residues. The germline CDR1 and CDR2 sequences are SEHNR and FQNEAQ (reference sequence). V shed 6 bases and J shed 0 bases, with 11 bases lying between them.

V gene TRBV5-4 combines with J gene TRBJ2-3; D is unresolved. The germline V gene has CDR1 SGHNT and CDR2 YYREEE (reference sequence). This CDR3 has 14 residues. The ends were cut back, 1 base at V and 4 bases at J, with 10 bases in the middle. CDR3 region: CASSLYGRPDTQYF. The CDR3 nucleotides read TGTGCCAGCAGCTTGTATGGGCGGCCAGATACGCAGTATTTT.

This clone appeared a single time. The chain couples TRBV9 to TRBJ2-2; 7 nucleotides align to TRBD2. The CDR3 runs 15 residues. Trimming removed 4 bases from V and 1 base from J; junction bases left unmatched: 4. Germline CDR1 SGDLS, CDR2 YYNGEE. DNA of the CDR3: TGTGCCAGCAGCTCCGGGAGGTGGAACACCGGGGAGCTGTTTTTT. This gives the protein CASSSGRWNTGELFF. Full variable domain (outside the CDR3, taken from reference TRBV9 and TRBJ2-2): DSGVTQTPKHLITATGQRVTLRCSPRSGDLSVYWYQQSLDQGLQFLIQYYNGEERAKGNILERFSAQQFPDLHSELNLSSLELGDSALYFCASSSGRWNTGELFFGEGSRLTVL.

The chain is built from TRBV7-3 and TRBJ2-1; the D gene is possibly TRBD1 (6 bases). Germline V lookup: CDR1 SGHTA, CDR2 FQGTGA. The CDR3 sequence is 16 residues long. The ends were cut back, 4 bases at V and 4 bases at J, with 17 bases in the middle. As DNA, the CDR3 is TGTGCCAGCAGCTCCCTAGGGGGAGAGGGGTACAATGAGCAGTTCTTC. Its protein product is CASSSLGGEGYNEQFF.

This clone was recorded only once. The CDR3 reads CASSLVFGRNTEAFF. The CDR3 DNA reads TGTGCCAGCAGCTTAGTTTTCGGCAGGAACACTGAAGCTTTCTTT. V and J are TRBV7-2 and TRBJ1-1; no reliable D call. This CDR3 is built from 15 residues. The germline V gene encodes CDR1 SGHTA and CDR2 FQGNSA. Trimming pared 1 base from V and 1 base from J, leaving 10 bases between.

This chain joins TRBV27 and TRBJ1-1, with D uncertain. Germline CDR1 and CDR2: MNHEY and SMNVEV (reference sequence). The CDR3 loop spans 14 amino acids. V lost 6 bases, J lost 8 bases, and 19 bases lay in between. CDR3 residues: CASRAPWATTEAFF. Written as DNA, the CDR3 is TGTGCCAGCAGGGCGCCCTGGGCCACGACGGAAGCTTTCTTT.

This sequence joins TRBV27 and TRBJ2-2, with 9 bases aligning to TRBD1. The CDR3 covers 14 residues. Germline loops: CDR1 MNHEY, CDR2 SMNVEV (reference sequence). The trim removed 7 bases at V and 4 bases at J, leaving 4 bases unmatched. The CDR3 nucleotides are TGTGCCAGCACCGAGACAGGGGGCACCGGGGAGCTGTTTTTT. Protein product: CASTETGGTGELFF.

This chain links TRBV7-9 with TRBJ2-1, with a weak D call TRBD1 (5 bases). Germline CDR1 SEHNR, CDR2 FQNEAQ (reference sequence). Trimming shortened V by 5 bases and J by 7 bases, and 15 bases separated the two germline ends. The CDR3 is 14 residues long. CDR3 sequence: CASSDPGAGNEQFF. DNA for the CDR3: TGTGCCAGCAGCGATCCCGGAGCAGGGAATGAGCAGTTCTTC.

This chain uses TRBV10-3 with TRBJ1-5; a weak D match, TRBD1 (6 bases). This CDR3 region has 13 residues. Trimming cost V 7 bases and J 2 bases, with 9 bases left between them. The germline V gene encodes CDR1 ENHRY and CDR2 SYGVKD. CDR3 nucleotides: TGTGCCATCAAGGGGGATGGCAATCAGCCCCAGCATTTT. Translating it yields CAIKGDGNQPQHF.

This chain links TRBV4-2 with TRBJ2-1; 8 positions match TRBD2. The CDR3 has 15 residues. J gave up 3 bases and V 5 bases, and 6 bases lay outside the gene matches. From germline, CDR1 is LGHNA and CDR2 YNFKEQ. CDR3: CASSASAGDYNEQFF. The CDR3 nucleotides read TGTGCCAGCAGCGCCTCAGCGGGAGACTACAATGAGCAGTTCTTC.

The chain combines TRBV30 with TRBJ2-7, with 8 positions matching TRBD2. CDR3 length: 13 residues. Unmatched junction bases numbered 7, after V lost 3 bases and J lost 6 bases. Germline V gives CDR1 GTSNPN, CDR2 SVGIG (reference sequence). The CDR3 loop reads CAWRAGAASEQYF. CDR3 DNA: TGTGCCTGGAGAGCGGGAGCGGCGAGCGAGCAGTACTTC.

The genes are TRBV9 and TRBJ2-6, with 9 bases matching TRBD1. Trimming took 0 bases from V and 2 from J; bases not matched to a gene: 9. CDR1 and CDR2 (germline): SGDLS, YYNGEE. CDR3 length equals 19 residues. CDR3 protein: CASSVGYRGRRTGANVLTF. The DNA of the CDR3 is TGTGCCAGCAGCGTAGGATACAGGGGGCGAAGGACTGGGGCCAACGTCCTGACTTTC.

Only a few counts were recorded for this clone. The chain links TRBV28 to TRBJ1-6; no definite D call. CDR1 is MDHEN and CDR2 is SYDVKM in the germline V gene. The germline V and J ends were trimmed by 6 bases and 0 bases, with 12 bases remaining between them. The CDR3 is 16 amino acids. This chain's CDR3 is CASRGSGNSYNSPLHF. DNA for the CDR3: TGTGCCAGCAGAGGGTCGGGGAACTCCTATAATTCACCCCTCCACTTT.

V usage is TRBV18 and J usage is TRBJ1-5; D remains unclear. Germline V CDR1 and CDR2: KGHSH, LQKENI. The CDR3 is 14 residues long. Trimming removed 2 bases at V and 6 bases at J, with 11 bases between. CDR3 DNA: TGTGCCAGCTCACCAAGCGGGAGTCGTCAGCCCCAGCATTTT. Amino acid sequence: CASSPSGSRQPQHF.

On this clone itself: Other DNA variants within this sample encode the same CDR3. This chain links TRBV5-1 with TRBJ1-3; a possible D gene is TRBD1 (5 bases). CDR3 length equals 15 residues. Germline assignment: CDR1 SGHRS and CDR2 YFSETQ. The V and J ends lost 0 bases and 6 bases respectively, with 13 bases between them. Here the CDR3 DNA reads TGCGCCAGCAGCTTGGAGGCAGGGCCAGCAAACACCATATATTTT. Translation: CASSLEAGPANTIYF.

The V call is TRBV28, the J call TRBJ1-1; D unclear. Trimming stripped 3 bases from V and 3 bases from J, with 14 bases between. CDR1 MDHEN and CDR2 SYDVKM come from the germline V gene. The CDR3 runs 15 residues. The CDR3 nucleotides read TGTGCCAGCAGTTTGGCGGGGAACGGGGACACTGAAGCTTTCTTT. This gives the protein CASSLAGNGDTEAFF.

J is TRBJ1-2 and V is TRBV5-6; 7 nucleotides line up with TRBD1. This CDR3 is 13 amino acids long. CDR1 SGHDT and CDR2 YYEEEE come from the germline V gene. Trimming removed 4 bases from V and 4 bases from J; junction bases left unmatched: 4. The CDR3 DNA sequence: TGTGCCAGCAGCCCCAACAGGGGCTATGGCTACACCTTC. Its protein product is CASSPNRGYGYTF.

The chain joins TRBV7-2 to TRBJ1-1, with a tentative D call TRBD1 (6 bases). The CDR3 extends over 13 amino acids. CDR1 is SGHTA, CDR2 FQGNSA, per germline. Trimming removed 9 bases from V and 0 bases from J, with 11 bases in between. CDR3 amino acids: CASGGQMNTEAFF. The CDR3 DNA follows: TGTGCCAGTGGGGGCCAGATGAACACTGAAGCTTTCTTT. The full variable domain, in which reference TRBV7-2 and TRBJ1-1 provide the parts outside the CDR3, is GAGVSQSPSNKVTEKGKDVELRCDPISGHTALYWYRQSLGQGLEFLIYFQGNSAPDKSGLPSDRFSAERTGGSVSTLTIQRTQQEDSAVYLCASGGQMNTEAFFGQGTRLTVV.

V usage is TRBV11-2 and J usage is TRBJ2-7; 12 nucleotides align to TRBD1. The ends lost 5 bases at V and 4 bases at J; junction bases unmatched: 15. This CDR3 has 18 amino acids. CDR1 and CDR2 (germline): SGHAT, FQNNGV. CDR3 region: CASSTIHRDRGRTYEQYF. The DNA of the CDR3 is TGTGCCAGCAGCACAATACACCGGGACAGGGGGCGTACATACGAGCAGTACTTC.

The chain carries TRBV27 and TRBJ2-5, with 13 bases that match TRBD2. The V gene's germline CDR1 is MNHEY and CDR2 SMNVEV (reference sequence). CDR3 size: 17 residues. Germline trimming cut 7 bases from V and 1 base from J; bases unmatched to any gene: 9. DNA for the CDR3: TGTGCCAGCACCCCGAGGGGACTAGCGGGGAGCCAAGAGACCCAGTACTTC. Translating it yields CASTPRGLAGSQETQYF.

The chain has TRBV7-3 and TRBJ2-2; D possibly corresponds to TRBD1 (6 bases). Trimming pared 5 bases from V and 7 bases from J, leaving 11 bases between. From germline, CDR1 is SGHTA and CDR2 FQGTGA. CDR3 length: 13 residues. The CDR3 region has the DNA TGTGCCAGCAGCGCAGGGGCTAGCGGGGAGCTGTTTTTT. Translated, it gives CASSAGASGELFF.

The V call is TRBV19, the J call TRBJ1-2; D remains unclear. Deletions cut 5 bases from V and 4 bases from J, with 5 bases between. CDR1 is LNHDA and CDR2 is SQIVND in the germline V gene (reference sequence). The CDR3 loop spans 11 amino acids. The CDR3 region is CASSYSYGYTF. In nucleotides, the CDR3 is TGTGCCAGTAGTTACAGCTATGGCTACACCTTC.

The chain is built from TRBV5-1 and TRBJ1-2; 12 bases agree with TRBD1. The CDR3 runs to 15 residues. Germline loops: CDR1 SGHRS, CDR2 YFSETQ. V was clipped by 0 bases and J by 7 bases; unmatched bases: 4. CDR3 region: CASSLAGQGAGGYTF. CDR3 coding DNA: TGCGCCAGCAGCTTGGCGGGACAGGGGGCTGGTGGCTACACCTTC.

The J gene is TRBJ2-1, the V gene TRBV7-3; 12 bases align to TRBD2. The CDR3 spans 16 residues. Germline CDR1 SGHTA, CDR2 FQGTGA. Trimming cost V 4 bases and J 6 bases; bases outside gene matches: 7. CDR3 in amino acids: CASSSRSTSGSNEQFF. CDR3 nucleotides: TGTGCCAGCAGCTCCCGTTCGACTAGCGGGAGCAATGAGCAGTTCTTC.

This clone came up once. The rearrangement joins TRBV5-6 to TRBJ2-4; D gene uncertain. V lost 0 bases, J lost 1 base, and 8 bases lay in between. This CDR3 has 15 amino acids. CDR1 and CDR2 (germline): SGHDT, YYEEEE. The DNA for the CDR3 is TGTGCCAGCAGCTTGGGCGTGGGGGCCAAAAACATTCAGTACTTC. It yields the protein CASSLGVGAKNIQYF. The full variable domain, its missing parts supplied by reference TRBV5-6 and TRBJ2-4, is DAGVTQSPTHLIKTRGQQVTLRCSPKSGHDTVSWYQQALGQGPQFIFQYYEEEERQRGNFPDRFSGHQFPNYSSELNVNALLLGDSALYLCASSLGVGAKNIQYFGAGTRLSVL.

This clone was observed a single time. The rearrangement joins TRBV7-8 to TRBJ2-3; perhaps TRBD2 as D (5 bases). The V and J ends lost 5 bases and 1 base respectively, with 13 bases between them. Per the germline V gene, CDR1 is SGHVS and CDR2 is FQNEAQ. This CDR3 is 15 amino acids long. CDR3 nucleotides: TGTGCCAGCAGCCCCAATCCGAGGGGCACAGATACGCAGTATTTT. Translated, it gives CASSPNPRGTDTQYF. The variable domain in full, completed from reference TRBV7-8 and TRBJ2-3, reads GAGVSQSPRYKVAKRGQDVALRCDPISGHVSLFWYQQALGQGPEFLTYFQNEAQLDKSGLPSDRFFAERPEGSVSTLKIQRTQQEDSAVYLCASSPNPRGTDTQYFGPGTRLTVL.